This TCR beta chain is drawn from a study of T cell responses to AZD1222 COVID-19 vaccine. Study results and limitations: None of the repertoires were sampled until the peak T cell response had passed. Reports say nearly half of spike-specific TCRs go after unmutated variant regions. White British donors predominated, females outnumbered males, and clonal diversity was possibly underestimated. It was only a handful of AZD1222 recipients who were seropositive at baseline.

CDR3 length: 14 amino acids. The germline V and J ends were trimmed by 4 bases and 0 bases, with 10 bases remaining between them. Germline assignment: CDR1 SGHNT and CDR2 YYREEE (reference sequence). This table comes from immunoSEQ multiplex PCR, and its TCRdb copy is limited to in-frame clones, with some not included. The profile shows about 220,000 clones, 85% to 95% of them singletons. Details on this clone: What it binds is unknown.

Sequenced material: peripheral blood, taken on day 0 of MenACWY control vaccination. The clonotype was recovered from an adult in good health. The chain carries TRBV5-4 and TRBJ1-1; tentative D call: TRBD1 (6 bases). CDR3 bases: TGTGCCAGCAGCCTCAGGGGAGTGAACACTGAAGCTTTCTTT. This sequence encodes CASSLRGVNTEAFF.